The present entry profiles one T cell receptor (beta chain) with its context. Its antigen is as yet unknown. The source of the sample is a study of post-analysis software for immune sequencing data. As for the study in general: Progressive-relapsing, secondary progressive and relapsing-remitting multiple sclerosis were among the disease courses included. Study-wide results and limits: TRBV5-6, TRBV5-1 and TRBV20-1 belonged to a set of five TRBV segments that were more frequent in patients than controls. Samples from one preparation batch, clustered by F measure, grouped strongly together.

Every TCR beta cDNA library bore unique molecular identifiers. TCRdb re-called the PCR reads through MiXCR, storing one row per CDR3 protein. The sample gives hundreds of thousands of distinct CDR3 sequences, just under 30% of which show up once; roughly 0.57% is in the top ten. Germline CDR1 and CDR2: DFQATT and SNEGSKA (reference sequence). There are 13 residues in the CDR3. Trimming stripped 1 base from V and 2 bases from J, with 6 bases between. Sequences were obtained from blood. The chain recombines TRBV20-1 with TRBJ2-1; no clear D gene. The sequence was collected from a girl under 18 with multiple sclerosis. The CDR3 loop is CSARGLPYNEQFF. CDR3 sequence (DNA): TGCAGTGCTAGAGGTCTACCCTACAATGAGCAGTTCTTC.